These 27 T cell receptor beta chains were all obtained from the same sample, sequenced in a study of T cells in localized non-small cell lung cancer. Using immunoSEQ multiplex PCR, the repertoire was profiled, and TCRdb retains in-frame clones only, with some absent. Here the sample spans fewer than 100,000 clones, over 80% being singletons. This sample comprised peripheral blood, obtained before any cancer treatment. Receptors were obtained from a man between 40 and 70 years old with stage I squamous cell lung carcinoma.

Sample share makes this clone large (0.1 to 1%). V gene TRBV30 combines with J gene TRBJ1-1; 8 bases fit TRBD1. V shed 7 bases and J 4 bases; nucleotides not matched to a gene: 5. CDR3 length equals 12 residues. Germline values: CDR1 GTSNPN, CDR2 SVGIG (reference sequence). The CDR3: CAFGQGFTEAFF. In DNA, the CDR3 is TGTGCCTTCGGACAGGGATTCACTGAAGCTTTCTTT.

The rearrangement uses TRBV25-1 and TRBJ1-2, with 8 bases aligning to TRBD1. The length of the CDR3 is 14 residues. V lost 3 bases and J lost 5; bases outside the gene matches: 5. Germline CDR1 is MGHDK and CDR2 is SYGVNS. DNA of the CDR3: TGTGCCAGCAGTGAGGACAGGGCTCCGTATGGCTACACCTTC. It is translated as CASSEDRAPYGYTF.

This clone was observed a handful of times. The chain carries TRBV5-6 and TRBJ2-3; no definite D call. The germline V gene encodes CDR1 SGHDT and CDR2 YYEEEE. This CDR3 has 12 amino acids. The V end was cut by 4 bases, the J end by 4 bases, with 7 bases between. CDR3 in amino acids: CASSIQPDTQYF. For the CDR3, the DNA is TGTGCCAGCAGCATACAACCAGATACGCAGTATTTT. The whole variable domain, filled in from reference TRBV5-6 and TRBJ2-3, reads DAGVTQSPTHLIKTRGQQVTLRCSPKSGHDTVSWYQQALGQGPQFIFQYYEEEERQRGNFPDRFSGHQFPNYSSELNVNALLLGDSALYLCASSIQPDTQYFGPGTRLTVL.

The genes are TRBV6-1 and TRBJ1-1; TRBD1 aligns across 7 bases. From germline, CDR1 is MNHNS and CDR2 SASEGT. After removal of 6 bases from V and 1 base from J, the junction contained 5 bases not matched to a gene. The CDR3 runs to 14 residues. The CDR3 DNA is TGTGCCAGCAGGGGGGCAGGGGGGAACACTGAAGCTTTCTTT. Encoded protein: CASRGAGGNTEAFF.

The CDR3 here is CARESSFPVETQYF. In DNA form, the CDR3 reads TGTGCCAGAGAATCTAGTTTTCCGGTGGAGACCCAGTACTTC. The V gene is TRBV2, the J gene TRBJ2-5; D ambiguous. CDR1 and CDR2 (germline): SNHLY, FYNNEI. V lost 9 bases to trimming and J lost 5 bases, with 19 bases between them. The CDR3 consists of 14 residues.

The chain carries TRBV5-8 and TRBJ2-1; D may match TRBD1 or TRBD2 (5 bases each). This CDR3 is 16 amino acids long. Germline loops: CDR1 SGHTS, CDR2 YDEGEE. The V end was cut by 4 bases, the J end by 9 bases, with 23 bases between. The DNA of the CDR3 is TGTGCCAGCAGCCCGTACGAGGGGATCTCTGTGGTTGAGCAGTTCTTC. It encodes CASSPYEGISVVEQFF.

The chain has TRBV6-1 and TRBJ2-7, with D possibly being TRBD1 (6 bases). The length of the CDR3 is 13 residues. Germline lookup yields CDR1 MNHNS and CDR2 SASEGT. Trimming cost V 5 bases and J 5 bases, with 13 bases left between them. The CDR3 bases are TGTGCCAGCAGTACTCTCAGGGGTAACGAGCAGTACTTC. Translating gives CASSTLRGNEQYF.

V and J are TRBV7-9 and TRBJ1-5, with D possibly TRBD1 on 5 matching bases. This CDR3 is built from 16 residues. Between the trimmed V and J ends, which lost 0 bases and 3 bases, there was a span of 12 bases. From germline, CDR1 is SEHNR and CDR2 FQNEAQ (reference sequence). The CDR3: CASSLAGDGINQPQHF. Here the CDR3 DNA reads TGTGCCAGCAGCTTAGCAGGGGACGGGATCAATCAGCCCCAGCATTTT.

The CDR3 loop reads CASSPGQSDTEAFF. CDR3 nucleotide sequence: TGCGCCAGCAGCCCGGGACAGAGCGACACTGAAGCTTTCTTT. The chain links TRBV5-1 to TRBJ1-1, with 7 bases lining up with TRBD1. The CDR3 contains 14 residues. The germline V gene has CDR1 SGHRS and CDR2 YFSETQ. V dropped 4 bases and J dropped 3; count of bases not matched to a gene: 6.

The rearrangement uses TRBV4-3 and TRBJ2-7; tentative D call: TRBD1 (6 bases). The CDR3 runs to 15 residues. Between the trimmed V and J ends, which lost 3 bases and 1 base, there was a span of 13 bases. Germline V gene data show CDR1 as LGHNA and CDR2 as YSLEER. CDR3 nucleotide sequence: TGCGCCAGCAGCCATCCACAGGGTTGGTCCTACGAGCAGTACTTC. This sequence encodes CASSHPQGWSYEQYF.

The rearrangement joins TRBV6-5 to TRBJ1-2, with 7 bases fitting TRBD1. Germline CDR1 and CDR2: MNHEY and SVGAGI. J lost 4 bases, V lost 6 bases, and 11 bases had no gene match. The CDR3 extends over 15 amino acids. CDR3 region: CASRGDSQTGYGYTF. The CDR3 DNA reads TGTGCCAGCAGGGGGGACAGCCAGACGGGCTATGGCTACACCTTC.

This CDR3 is CASSFGPTGHNEQYF. CDR3 DNA sequence: TGCGCCAGCAGCTTTGGTCCTACGGGACACAACGAGCAGTACTTC. J is TRBJ2-7 and V is TRBV5-1; possible D gene TRBD1, 6 bases. Trimming shortened V by 2 bases and J by 5 bases, and 17 bases separated the two germline ends. In germline, CDR1 is SGHRS, CDR2 YFSETQ. The CDR3 runs to 15 residues.

The rearrangement links TRBV5-1 to TRBJ1-3, with 9 bases identical to TRBD1. This CDR3 contains 16 residues. V lost 2 bases and J lost 5; bases outside the gene matches: 8. CDR1 is SGHRS and CDR2 is YFSETQ in the germline V gene. The CDR3 sequence: CASSFGEGQGRNTIYF. DNA for the CDR3: TGCGCCAGCAGCTTCGGGGAGGGACAGGGACGAAACACCATATATTTT.

The rearrangement uses TRBV15 and TRBJ2-4; D might be TRBD1 or TRBD2, each matching 5 bases. CDR3 length: 15 amino acids. Trimming shortened V by 1 base and J by 3 bases, and 10 bases separated the two germline ends. Germline values: CDR1 LNHNV, CDR2 YYDKDF (reference sequence). CDR3 nucleotide sequence: TGTGCCACCAGCAGAGGAGGGGTTGACAAAAACATTCAGTACTTC. It encodes CATSRGGVDKNIQYF. Combining the CDR3 with reference TRBV15 and TRBJ2-4 gives the whole variable domain DAMVIQNPRYQVTQFGKPVTLSCSQTLNHNVMYWYQQKSSQAPKLLFHYYDKDFNNEADTPDNFQSRRPNTSFCFLDIRSPGLGDTAMYLCATSRGGVDKNIQYFGAGTRLSVL.

The gene calls are TRBV13 and TRBJ1-1; a weak D match, TRBD1 (6 bases). Trimming left V 0 bases short and J 9 bases short, with 11 bases between. CDR3 length: 13 amino acids. Per the germline V gene, CDR1 is PRHDT and CDR2 is FYEKMQ (reference sequence). CDR3 DNA: TGTGCCAGCAGCTTAGGCCAACAGGGAAAAGCTTTCTTT. Translation gives CASSLGQQGKAFF.

The J gene is TRBJ1-4, the V gene TRBV4-2; 7 positions match TRBD1. V lost 6 bases, J lost 4 bases, and 11 bases stayed unmatched. The CDR3 extends over 16 amino acids. From germline, CDR1 is LGHNA and CDR2 YNFKEQ. CDR3 nucleotide sequence: TGTGCCAGCAGGAGGGGGGACAGAAGGGGTAATGAAAAACTGTTTTTT. Amino acids: CASRRGDRRGNEKLFF.

The chain links TRBV7-6 to TRBJ2-5; D is uncertain. Germline values: CDR1 SGHVS, CDR2 FNYEAQ. The CDR3 spans 13 residues. Trimming took off 5 bases at V and 4 bases at J, with 11 bases between the two ends. The CDR3 reads CASSPVARETQYF. DNA for the CDR3: TGTGCCAGCAGCCCGGTGGCGCGAGAGACCCAGTACTTC.

The CDR3 reads CASSIYGQGGRYEQYF. For the CDR3, the DNA is TGTGCCAGCAGCATTTATGGACAGGGGGGACGCTACGAGCAGTACTTC. The rearrangement joins TRBV7-2 to TRBJ2-7, with 10 bases fitting TRBD1. Germline-derived CDR1 and CDR2 are SGHTA and FQGNSA. The CDR3 has 16 amino acids. V gave up 5 bases and J gave up 3 bases; unmatched junction bases: 10.

The chain links TRBV19 to TRBJ1-4; perhaps TRBD1 as D (5 bases). This CDR3 has 19 residues. V gave up 1 base and J gave up 7 bases, with 25 bases separating them. Germline V gene data show CDR1 as LNHDA and CDR2 as SQIVND (reference sequence). CDR3 DNA sequence: TGTGCCAGTAGTATAGGGGGGAGAAGGGGACGGATTGAGAGTGAAAAACTGTTTTTT. It codes for CASSIGGRRGRIESEKLFF.

V usage is TRBV7-9 and J usage is TRBJ1-5; D might be TRBD1 (5 bases). The CDR3 totals 16 residues. Germline V gene sequence: CDR1 SEHNR, CDR2 FQNEAQ (reference sequence). Trimming left V 5 bases short and J 5 bases short, with 19 bases between. The CDR3 loop is CASSLGLGTGDQPQHF. The CDR3 nucleotides are TGTGCCAGCAGCCTCGGTTTAGGGACGGGGGATCAGCCCCAGCATTTT.

The chain employs TRBV19 and TRBJ1-2; D gene uncertain. V lost 2 bases to trimming and J lost 0 bases, with 10 bases between them. CDR3 length equals 15 residues. Germline CDR1 and CDR2: LNHDA and SQIVND (reference sequence). CDR3 in amino acids: CASSILDGTNYGYTF. The CDR3 bases are TGTGCCAGTAGTATACTGGACGGCACTAACTATGGCTACACCTTC.

The chain links TRBV4-1 to TRBJ1-1; D call uncertain. Trimming removed 6 bases from V and 0 bases from J, with 20 bases in between. Germline loops: CDR1 MGHRA, CDR2 YSYEKL. The CDR3 covers 17 residues. CDR3 sequence: CASRNEGPLPMNTEAFF. CDR3 DNA sequence: TGCGCCAGCAGAAACGAAGGACCCCTACCTATGAACACTGAAGCTTTCTTT.

This clone turned up a few times. This chain links TRBV18 with TRBJ2-4; D unclear. V lost 2 bases to trimming and J lost 0 bases, with 2 bases between them. The CDR3 loop spans 13 amino acids. Germline CDR1 KGHSH, CDR2 LQKENI. In nucleotides, the CDR3 is TGTGCCAGCTCACCAATAGCCAAAAACATTCAGTACTTC. Translating it yields CASSPIAKNIQYF.

V is TRBV19 and J is TRBJ1-4, with D possibly matching TRBD1 (6 bases). CDR1 LNHDA and CDR2 SQIVND come from the germline V gene (reference sequence). V was clipped by 7 bases and J by 7 bases, with 19 bases between them. The CDR3 consists of 15 residues. This chain's CDR3 is CASISRTAGSEKLFF. The CDR3 DNA is TGTGCCAGTATCTCAAGGACAGCCGGATCTGAAAAACTGTTTTTT. Using reference TRBV19 and TRBJ1-4 for the parts outside the CDR3, the full variable domain is DGGITQSPKYLFRKEGQNVTLSCEQNLNHDAMYWYRQDPGQGLRLIYYSQIVNDFQKGDIAEGYSVSREKKESFPLTVTSAQKNPTAFYLCASISRTAGSEKLFFGSGTQLSVL.

This clone was counted at least ten times. The genes are TRBV18 and TRBJ1-1, with D possibly TRBD1 on 5 matching bases. The V and J ends lost 2 bases and 5 bases respectively, with 9 bases between them. Germline V gene lookup returns CDR1 KGHSH and CDR2 LQKENI. The CDR3 totals 13 residues. The DNA for the CDR3 is TGTGCCAGCTCACCATTGGGGGGTACTGAAGCTTTCTTT. Translation: CASSPLGGTEAFF.

The J gene is TRBJ1-2, the V gene TRBV28; TRBD1 matches at 9 bases. After removal of 8 bases from V and 5 bases from J, the junction contained 6 bases not matched to a gene. Germline assignment: CDR1 MDHEN and CDR2 SYDVKM. The CDR3 has 13 residues. In DNA form, the CDR3 reads TGTGCCAGCGGGATGGGACAGGGATATGGCTACACCTTC. It yields the protein CASGMGQGYGYTF.

The chain links TRBV7-9 to TRBJ2-7; tentatively, D is TRBD1 (6 bases). V lost 0 bases and J 5 bases, leaving 14 bases between the germline ends. Germline V CDR1 and CDR2: SEHNR, FQNEAQ (reference sequence). The CDR3 has 15 residues. The CDR3 sequence: CASSLAGRGSHEQYF. The CDR3 DNA reads TGTGCCAGCAGCTTAGCGGGCAGGGGATCCCACGAGCAGTACTTC.